Presented here are 17 T cell receptor beta chains from one specimen sequenced in a study of blood T cell repertoires in COVID-19. TCRdb keeps only in-frame clones here, not all; method: immunoSEQ multiplex PCR. The sample shows 90,000 to 120,000 clones, roughly 90% of them seen only once. The sample comprised peripheral blood. These TCRs come from a man in his forties with active or convalescent COVID-19.

The chain uses TRBV15 and TRBJ2-1, with 11 bases lining up with TRBD2. V was clipped by 3 bases and J by 8 bases; unmatched bases: 6. The CDR3 is 15 residues long. Germline values: CDR1 LNHNV, CDR2 YYDKDF (reference sequence). The CDR3 reads CATSSTSGSLYEQFF. In DNA, the CDR3 is TGTGCCACCAGCAGTACTAGCGGGAGTTTATATGAGCAGTTCTTC.

As for this clone: This sample includes further DNA sequences coding for the same CDR3. This chain connects TRBV19 to TRBJ1-2, with D unclear. Germline CDR1 is LNHDA and CDR2 is SQIVND (reference sequence). This CDR3 has 12 amino acids. V was trimmed by 0 bases and J by 4 bases, leaving 3 bases between them. The CDR3 is CASSIDLYGYTF. Here the CDR3 DNA reads TGTGCCAGTAGTATAGACCTCTATGGCTACACCTTC.

The V gene is TRBV9, the J gene TRBJ1-6; possible D gene TRBD1, 5 bases. The CDR3 has 14 amino acids. The germline V gene encodes CDR1 SGDLS and CDR2 YYNGEE. V was pared by 1 base and J by 7 bases, with 9 bases between. The CDR3 sequence: CASSVSGVNSPLHF. Here the CDR3 DNA reads TGTGCCAGCAGCGTATCGGGGGTGAATTCACCCCTCCACTTT.

The chain links TRBV24-1 to TRBJ2-1, with a possible D match to TRBD2 (5 bases). The germline V and J ends were trimmed by 6 bases and 8 bases, with 22 bases remaining between them. CDR3 length: 16 residues. From germline, CDR1 is KGHDR and CDR2 SFDVKD. The CDR3 DNA reads TGTGCCACCAGTTCTCGCGTTGAGGGAGTCTGGTATGAGCAGTTCTTC. Protein sequence: CATSSRVEGVWYEQFF.

The V gene is TRBV19, the J gene TRBJ2-6; 11 bases agree with TRBD1. The CDR3 is 16 amino acids. The junction had 0 bases not matched to a gene; V was cut back by 5 bases and J by 0 bases. CDR1 LNHDA and CDR2 SQIVND come from the germline V gene (reference sequence). The CDR3 loop is CASSGQGASGANVLTF. The CDR3 coding sequence is TGTGCCAGTAGTGGACAGGGGGCCTCTGGGGCCAACGTCCTGACTTTC.

J is TRBJ1-3 and V is TRBV4-2; TRBD1 might be the D (6 bases). The CDR3 totals 16 residues. V lost 0 bases and J 0 bases, leaving 9 bases between the germline ends. From germline, CDR1 is LGHNA and CDR2 YNFKEQ. The CDR3: CASSQDQGPSGNTIYF. Here the CDR3 DNA reads TGTGCCAGCAGCCAAGATCAGGGGCCCTCTGGAAACACCATATATTTT.

This clone was detected only once. This chain joins TRBV18 and TRBJ2-7, with 9 nucleotides matching TRBD2. The junction had 7 bases not matched to a gene; V was cut back by 6 bases and J by 4 bases. This CDR3 has 14 residues. CDR1 is KGHSH, CDR2 LQKENI, per germline. The CDR3 is CASSASSGVYEQYF. The CDR3 bases are TGTGCCAGCTCCGCTTCTAGCGGGGTATACGAGCAGTACTTC. Full variable domain (outside the CDR3, taken from reference TRBV18 and TRBJ2-7): NAGVMQNPRHLVRRRGQEARLRCSPMKGHSHVYWYRQLPEEGLKFMVYLQKENIIDESGMPKERFSAEFPKEGPSILRIQQVVRGDSAAYFCASSASSGVYEQYFGPGTRLTVT.

This chain uses TRBV4-1 with TRBJ1-2; D call uncertain. The germline gives CDR1 MGHRA, CDR2 YSYEKL. The CDR3 has 13 amino acids. V was shortened by 0 bases and J by 8 bases, with 10 bases between the two germline ends. The CDR3 nucleotides read TGCGCCAGCAGCCAAGAAGCTGGCGGAGGCTACACCTTC. This codes for CASSQEAGGGYTF.

This rearrangement joins TRBV5-1 to TRBJ2-5, with 9 nucleotides matching TRBD2. Germline values: CDR1 SGHRS, CDR2 YFSETQ. This CDR3 comprises 15 residues. Trimming at V came to 4 bases and at J to 1 base, leaving 5 bases not matched to a gene. CDR3 nucleotides: TGCGCCAGCAGCCATTCTAGCGGGACCCAAGAGACCCAGTACTTC. This encodes CASSHSSGTQETQYF. Full variable domain (remainder filled in from reference TRBV5-1 and TRBJ2-5): KAGVTQTPRYLIKTRGQQVTLSCSPISGHRSVSWYQQTPGQGLQFLFEYFSETQRNKGNFPGRFSGRQFSNSRSEMNVSTLELGDSALYLCASSHSSGTQETQYFGPGTRLLVL.

The chain links TRBV5-1 to TRBJ2-5, with 7 bases fitting TRBD1. There are 16 residues in the CDR3. The V segment lost 0 bases and the J segment 5 bases; nucleotides outside the gene matches: 10. Germline CDR1 is SGHRS and CDR2 is YFSETQ. For the CDR3, the DNA is TGCGCCAGCAGCTTGGCCGGGACAGTGGATGCGGAGACCCAGTACTTC. This codes for CASSLAGTVDAETQYF.

This chain uses TRBV4-3 with TRBJ1-2; D call uncertain. Germline V gene data show CDR1 as LGHNA and CDR2 as YSLEER. V lost 2 bases and J lost 8, with 12 bases in between. The CDR3 sequence is 13 residues long. Here the CDR3 reads CASSQTQAGGYTF. As DNA, the CDR3 is TGCGCCAGCAGCCAAACCCAGGCGGGGGGCTACACCTTC.

The chain links TRBV19 to TRBJ2-5; 7 nucleotides match TRBD1. The V and J ends lost 6 bases and 5 bases, in that order; junction bases with no gene match: 6. Germline CDR1 LNHDA, CDR2 SQIVND (reference sequence). This CDR3 region has 13 residues. The CDR3 sequence is CASSDRVAETQYF. CDR3 coding DNA: TGTGCCAGTAGCGACAGGGTCGCGGAGACCCAGTACTTC. The full variable domain, completed using reference TRBV19 and TRBJ2-5, is DGGITQSPKYLFRKEGQNVTLSCEQNLNHDAMYWYRQDPGQGLRLIYYSQIVNDFQKGDIAEGYSVSREKKESFPLTVTSAQKNPTAFYLCASSDRVAETQYFGPGTRLLVL.

The V call is TRBV5-1, the J call TRBJ1-2; 7 nucleotides match TRBD1. V lost 4 bases to trimming and J lost 0 bases; unmatched junction nucleotides: 3. This CDR3 has 14 residues. CDR1 SGHRS and CDR2 YFSETQ come from the germline V gene. The CDR3, as DNA: TGCGCCAGCAGCATTGGGACAGCTAACTATGGCTACACCTTC. Amino acid sequence: CASSIGTANYGYTF.

This chain uses TRBV5-1 with TRBJ2-7, with 7 positions matching TRBD2. Trimming at V came to 1 base and at J to 0 bases, leaving 4 bases not matched to a gene. This CDR3 is built from 15 residues. CDR1 and CDR2 (germline): SGHRS, YFSETQ. This chain's CDR3 is CASSLWRESSYEQYF. For the CDR3, the DNA is TGCGCCAGCAGCTTGTGGCGGGAGAGCTCCTACGAGCAGTACTTC.

J is TRBJ2-3 and V is TRBV28; no firm D call. CDR3 length equals 15 residues. Germline V gene data show CDR1 as MDHEN and CDR2 as SYDVKM. The ends were cut back, 3 bases at V and 2 bases at J, with 12 bases in the middle. The CDR3 region has the DNA TGTGCCAGCAGTTTCATCGGGTTGAACACAGATACGCAGTATTTT. It specifies CASSFIGLNTDTQYF.

The chain combines TRBV11-2 with TRBJ2-2, with TRBD1 as a possible D gene (5 bases). V was cut by 5 bases and J by 0 bases, with 13 bases left in between. The CDR3 is 16 residues long. CDR1 and CDR2 (germline): SGHAT, FQNNGV. The CDR3, as DNA: TGTGCCAGCAGCAGCATCAGGGATCCGAACACCGGGGAGCTGTTTTTT. Translating gives CASSSIRDPNTGELFF.

The chain carries TRBV12-1 and TRBJ1-1; TRBD1, as called in the table, went unchecked against the DNA. TRBV12-1 represents a pseudogene. The CDR3 sequence is 15 residues long. The DNA of the CDR3 is TGTGCCAGCAGCCTCCAAAGGGGATCAGGCACTGAAGCTTTCTTT. Residues: CASSLQRGSGTEAFF.